This TCR beta chain was sequenced in a study of T cell changes during pregnancy in multiple sclerosis. Only in-frame clones appear in the TCRdb table, and some are missing; sequencing was by immunoSEQ multiplex PCR. Here the sample spans more than 40,000 clones, roughly 94% being singletons. The germline V and J ends were trimmed by 3 bases and 6 bases, with 9 bases remaining between them. The CDR3 has 11 amino acids. Germline CDR1 reads DFQATT; CDR2 reads SNEGSKA (reference sequence). This sequence joins TRBV20-1 and TRBJ2-7, with no clear D. The sequenced sample was CD4+ T cells from peripheral blood mononuclear cells, obtained in the second trimester of pregnancy. This sequence originates from a female donor with multiple sclerosis, enrolled in a pregnancy study. The CDR3 DNA is TGCAGTGCTAGGCGGTCCCCCGAGCAGTACTTC. Protein: CSARRSPEQYF.